Following are 24 T cell receptor beta chains from one sample sequenced in a study of blood T cell repertoires in COVID-19. Produced via immunoSEQ multiplex PCR; TCRdb's table is partial and in-frame only. The sample consists of hundreds of thousands of clones, around 80% of them appearing once. The specimen was PBMCs or T cells enriched from blood (not recorded which). These receptor sequences come from a man aged 25-40 years with acute COVID-19.

This rearrangement joins TRBV24-1 to TRBJ2-2; D not resolved. V was pared by 9 bases and J by 6 bases, with 10 bases between. The CDR3 sequence is 12 residues long. Germline V gene lookup returns CDR1 KGHDR and CDR2 SFDVKD. For the CDR3, the DNA is TGTGCCACCTCTTCCCAGGCCGGGGAGCTGTTTTTT. Translating it yields CATSSQAGELFF.

The DNA of the CDR3 is TGTGCCAGCAGTTTAACCCTAATCGGGACTAGCGGGAATGAGCAGTTCTTC. Protein sequence: CASSLTLIGTSGNEQFF. The chain carries TRBV28 and TRBJ2-1, with TRBD2 matching 12 bases. Germline V gene data show CDR1 as MDHEN and CDR2 as SYDVKM. V shed 2 bases and J 7 bases; nucleotides not matched to a gene: 9. This CDR3 spans 17 amino acids.

This chain links TRBV25-1 with TRBJ2-2; D is possibly TRBD2 (5 bases). Germline assignment: CDR1 MGHDK and CDR2 SYGVNS. Trimming stripped 1 base from V and 4 bases from J, with 10 bases between. This CDR3 contains 15 residues. In DNA, the CDR3 is TGTGCCAGCAGTGAATGGGCGGGCCCCACCGGGGAGCTGTTTTTT. It encodes CASSEWAGPTGELFF. The whole variable domain, filled in from reference TRBV25-1 and TRBJ2-2, reads EADIYQTPRYLVIGTGKKITLECSQTMGHDKMYWYQQDPGMELHLIHYSYGVNSTEKGDLSSESTVSRIRTEHFPLTLESARPSHTSQYLCASSEWAGPTGELFFGEGSRLTVL.

As concerns this clone: A read error may produce the germline difference seen at one junction end. This chain links TRBV5-1 with TRBJ2-3; 8 bases are a match to TRBD2. Germline-derived CDR1 and CDR2 are SGHRS and YFSETQ. CDR3 length: 16 residues. CDR3 bases: TGTGCCAGCAGCTTAACGGGAGGGGCTAGCACAGATACGCAGTATTTT. Residues: CASSLTGGASTDTQYF. Full variable domain (rest looked up from reference TRBV5-1 and TRBJ2-3): KAGVTQTPRYLIKTRGQQVTLSCSPISGHRSVSWYQQTPGQGLQFLFEYFSETQRNKGNFPGRFSGRQFSNSRSEMNVSTLELGDSALYLCASSLTGGASTDTQYFGPGTRLTVL.

This sequence joins TRBV2 and TRBJ1-3; D gene unclear. Trimming shortened V by 7 bases and J by 0 bases, and 19 bases separated the two germline ends. This CDR3 region has 17 residues. CDR1 and CDR2 from the germline V gene are SNHLY and FYNNEI. CDR3 DNA: TGTGCCAGCACCCGGGATCTCGGATCCCACTCTGGAAACACCATATATTTT. This gives the protein CASTRDLGSHSGNTIYF.

V gene TRBV14 combines with J gene TRBJ2-5, with no clear D. The CDR3 loop spans 12 amino acids. Per germline, CDR1 SGHDN and CDR2 FVKESK. V lost 1 base and J lost 4, with 4 bases in between. The CDR3 DNA reads as TGTGCCAGCAGCCAAGCCCTAGAGACCCAGTACTTC. It translates to CASSQALETQYF.

The chain has TRBV4-2 and TRBJ1-2; a weak D match, TRBD1 (5 bases). The CDR3 sequence is 12 residues long. Deletions cut 6 bases from V and 6 bases from J, with 11 bases between. Germline V gene lookup returns CDR1 LGHNA and CDR2 YNFKEQ. CDR3 sequence reads: CASRAGPDGYTF. The DNA for the CDR3 is TGTGCCAGCAGGGCGGGGCCGGATGGCTACACCTTC.

The chain recombines TRBV28 with TRBJ2-5; 8 bases line up with TRBD1. With 5 bases clipped from V and 5 bases from J, the junction kept 22 bases outside the gene matches. CDR1 MDHEN and CDR2 SYDVKM come from the germline V gene. The CDR3 contains 19 residues. For the CDR3, the DNA is TGTGCCAGCAGTGATTCGTATGGGCAGGGGGCGCCCCCCCCTGAGACCCAGTACTTC. Encoded protein: CASSDSYGQGAPPPETQYF.

V gene TRBV9 combines with J gene TRBJ2-3, with 12 bases that match TRBD2. J was trimmed by 6 bases and V by 1 base; bases with no gene match: 3. Germline assignment: CDR1 SGDLS and CDR2 YYNGEE. The length of the CDR3 is 15 residues. CDR3 in amino acids: CASSVFTSGRDTQYF. CDR3 in DNA: TGTGCCAGCAGCGTATTCACTAGCGGGAGGGATACGCAGTATTTT.

CDR3 coding DNA: TGTGCCAGTTCGTATAGCAATCAGCCCCAGCATTTT. As protein: CASSYSNQPQHF. V and J are TRBV19 and TRBJ1-5; D gene ambiguous. CDR1 is LNHDA and CDR2 is SQIVND in the germline V gene (reference sequence). This CDR3 comprises 12 residues. Trimming removed 8 bases from V and 0 bases from J, with 5 bases in between. Full variable domain (remainder filled in from reference TRBV19 and TRBJ1-5): DGGITQSPKYLFRKEGQNVTLSCEQNLNHDAMYWYRQDPGQGLRLIYYSQIVNDFQKGDIAEGYSVSREKKESFPLTVTSAQKNPTAFYLCASSYSNQPQHFGDGTRLSIL.

This clone came up a few times. The chain employs TRBV25-1 and TRBJ2-2; 7 bases match TRBD1. Germline values: CDR1 MGHDK, CDR2 SYGVNS. The CDR3 consists of 14 residues. Losses at the gene ends were 4 bases for V and 6 bases for J; bases not matched to a gene: 5. The CDR3: CASSAGQEAGELFF. CDR3 nucleotide sequence: TGTGCCAGCAGTGCCGGACAGGAGGCCGGGGAGCTGTTTTTT.

The CDR3 sequence is CATPLNTEAFF. In nucleotides, the CDR3 is TGTGCCACCCCCTTGAACACTGAAGCTTTCTTT. The V and J genes are TRBV2 and TRBJ1-1; no clear D gene. Deletions cut 10 bases from V and 0 bases from J, with 6 bases between. This CDR3 is 11 amino acids long. Germline values: CDR1 SNHLY, CDR2 FYNNEI.

The chain links TRBV19 to TRBJ1-4, with TRBD1 identical over 9 bases. V was pared by 5 bases and J by 3 bases, with 4 bases of the junction left unmatched. CDR3 length equals 15 residues. From germline, CDR1 is LNHDA and CDR2 SQIVND (reference sequence). In nucleotides, the CDR3 is TGTGCCAGTAGTCCATGGACAGGGGCTAATGAAAAACTGTTTTTT. Its protein is CASSPWTGANEKLFF.

The chain is built from TRBV28 and TRBJ1-4; the D is unclear. The germline V and J ends were trimmed by 5 bases and 7 bases, with 11 bases remaining between them. The CDR3 spans 13 residues. Germline CDR1 reads MDHEN; CDR2 reads SYDVKM. The CDR3 nucleotides read TGTGCCAGCAGTGCCGGTTCGGGTGAAAAACTGTTTTTT. Its protein product is CASSAGSGEKLFF.

The chain has TRBV4-2 and TRBJ1-3; 7 bases align to TRBD1. V was pared by 0 bases and J by 3 bases, with 5 bases of the junction left unmatched. The germline V gene has CDR1 LGHNA and CDR2 YNFKEQ. CDR3 length equals 16 residues. The CDR3 coding sequence is TGTGCCAGCAGCCAAGATATGTCAGGGGGTGGAAACACCATATATTTT. Protein sequence: CASSQDMSGGGNTIYF.

The V call is TRBV11-2, the J call TRBJ2-3, with a weak D call TRBD2 (7 bases). The CDR3 sequence is 17 residues long. Germline-derived CDR1 and CDR2 are SGHAT and FQNNGV. V was cut by 4 bases and J by 1 base, with 18 bases left in between. The CDR3 DNA sequence: TGTGCCAGCAGCTGGGACAACCTAGCGGCCCGCACAGATACGCAGTATTTT. As protein: CASSWDNLAARTDTQYF. The full variable domain, with the rest looked up from reference TRBV11-2 and TRBJ2-3, is EAGVAQSPRYKIIEKRQSVAFWCNPISGHATLYWYQQILGQGPKLLIQFQNNGVVDDSQLPKDRFSAERLKGVDSTLKIQPAKLEDSAVYLCASSWDNLAARTDTQYFGPGTRLTVL.

Remarks on this clone: The same CDR3 also results from other DNA sequences found in this sample. The V and J genes are TRBV11-2 and TRBJ2-2, with D perhaps matching TRBD1 (5 bases). V shed 1 base and J shed 5 bases, with 8 bases lying between them. Germline V gene lookup returns CDR1 SGHAT and CDR2 FQNNGV. This CDR3 is 14 amino acids long. CDR3 sequence (DNA): TGTGCCAGCAGCTTAGGTCAGGGTACCGGGGAGCTGTTTTTT. Protein product: CASSLGQGTGELFF.

The chain has TRBV24-1 and TRBJ2-2; TRBD1 is a possible D gene (6 bases). The CDR3 contains 15 residues. Trimming took 2 bases from V and 5 from J, leaving 11 bases between them. The V gene's germline CDR1 is KGHDR and CDR2 SFDVKD. The CDR3 reads CATSDSYRATGELFF. The CDR3 region has the DNA TGTGCCACCAGTGATTCCTACAGGGCTACCGGGGAGCTGTTTTTT.

A remark on this clone: Germline and junction disagree at one end, which may indicate a read error. This chain joins TRBV5-1 and TRBJ1-3; TRBD1 matches 7 bases. This CDR3 has 15 residues. Germline V gene sequence: CDR1 SGHRS, CDR2 YFSETQ. CDR3 residues: CASSVQGSSGNTIYF. The CDR3 nucleotides are TGTGCCAGCAGCGTACAGGGGAGCTCTGGAAACACCATATATTTT. Based on the CDR3 plus reference TRBV5-1 and TRBJ1-3, the full variable domain is KAGVTQTPRYLIKTRGQQVTLSCSPISGHRSVSWYQQTPGQGLQFLFEYFSETQRNKGNFPGRFSGRQFSNSRSEMNVSTLELGDSALYLCASSVQGSSGNTIYFGEGSWLTVV.

The chain is built from TRBV5-1 and TRBJ2-1, with a tentative D call TRBD2 (6 bases). The germline V and J ends were trimmed by 2 bases and 0 bases, with 9 bases remaining between them. This CDR3 is built from 15 residues. Germline-derived CDR1 and CDR2 are SGHRS and YFSETQ. The CDR3 nucleotides read TGCGCCAGCAGCTTAGACGGGGGCTCCTACAATGAGCAGTTCTTC. It codes for CASSLDGGSYNEQFF. The variable domain in full, with the rest retrieved from reference TRBV5-1 and TRBJ2-1, is KAGVTQTPRYLIKTRGQQVTLSCSPISGHRSVSWYQQTPGQGLQFLFEYFSETQRNKGNFPGRFSGRQFSNSRSEMNVSTLELGDSALYLCASSLDGGSYNEQFFGPGTRLTVL.

This sequence joins TRBV6-5 and TRBJ1-1; TRBD1 might be the D (6 bases). This CDR3 region has 15 residues. Germline V lookup: CDR1 MNHEY, CDR2 SVGAGI. Trimming stripped 7 bases from V and 1 base from J, with 16 bases between. CDR3 sequence: CASTPGVSRNTEAFF. The DNA for the CDR3 is TGTGCCAGCACCCCAGGGGTGAGTCGGAACACTGAAGCTTTCTTT.

This clone was counted only a few times. The chain couples TRBV7-2 to TRBJ2-5, with TRBD1 matching 7 bases. CDR1 and CDR2 (germline): SGHTA, FQGNSA. V lost 1 base to trimming and J lost 6 bases; unmatched junction nucleotides: 8. The CDR3 extends over 15 amino acids. The DNA for the CDR3 is TGTGCCAGCAGCTTAGACAGGGGAACGACGAAGACCCAGTACTTC. Translating it yields CASSLDRGTTKTQYF.

CDR3 in DNA: TGTGCCAGCAGTCGACAGGGACACCTAATTGAAGCTTTCTTT. It yields the protein CASSRQGHLIEAFF. The chain links TRBV6-5 to TRBJ1-1; 7 bases are a match to TRBD1. The V and J ends lost 5 bases and 7 bases, in that order; junction bases with no gene match: 10. The CDR3 is 14 residues long. In germline, CDR1 is MNHEY, CDR2 SVGAGI.

This chain joins TRBV7-9 and TRBJ2-1; TRBD1 matches at 9 bases. V was clipped by 6 bases and J by 2 bases; unmatched bases: 5. The CDR3 runs to 15 residues. Germline V lookup: CDR1 SEHNR, CDR2 FQNEAQ (reference sequence). The CDR3 protein is CASSLGQGAYNEQFF. CDR3 DNA sequence: TGTGCCAGCAGTCTGGGACAGGGAGCCTACAATGAGCAGTTCTTC.